Listed below are T cell receptor beta chains from one sample, sequenced in a study of OX40 agonist ivuxolimab in advanced cancers. The assay was immunoSEQ multiplex PCR, and TCRdb's table has in-frame clones only and misses some. The sample shows 60,000 to 80,000 clones, 80% to 95% of them seen only once. The sample was CD4+ or CD8+ T cells sorted from blood, taken in a trial of the OX40 agonist ivuxolimab. The receptors here all came from an adult with an advanced solid tumor such as melanoma, head and neck, liver or kidney cancer. CDR3s include the opening cysteine and the closing phenylalanine or tryptophan. A D gene is named only where the DNA matches it firmly. Clone size is shown for a subset of rows, as once, few, many or a class of expanded clone.

J gene	clone size	D gene	V gene	CDR3 protein	CDR3 DNA
TRBJ2-2	once	TRBD2	TRBV6-6	CASSPSGSATGELFF	TGTGCCAGCAGTCCGAGCGGGAGTGCCACCGGGGAGCTGTTTTTT
TRBJ2-2	.	.	TRBV5-1	CASSPSYTGELFF	TGCGCCAGCAGCCCGAGTTACACCGGGGAGCTGTTTTTT
TRBJ2-3	.	.	TRBV7-9	CASSLGRGTDTQYF	TGTGCCAGCAGCTTAGGCCGGGGCACAGATACGCAGTATTTT
TRBJ1-1	.	.	TRBV7-9	CASSHPRPNTEAFF	TGTGCCAGCAGCCACCCCAGACCGAACACTGAAGCTTTCTTT
TRBJ1-1	.	.	TRBV30	CAWSSGAAPNTEAFF	TGTGCCTGGAGTAGTGGGGCGGCTCCAAACACTGAAGCTTTCTTT
TRBJ1-1	.	TRBD1	TRBV30	CAWSDQGVGHAFF	TGTGCCTGGAGTGACCAGGGGGTAGGTCACGCTTTCTTT
TRBJ1-2	.	.	TRBV27	CASRTTGTPANYGYTF	TGTGCCAGCAGGACTACAGGGACACCAGCTAACTATGGCTACACCTTC
TRBJ1-3	.	TRBD1	TRBV5-1	CASSTGTGAGNTIYF	TGCGCCAGCAGCACAGGGACAGGAGCTGGAAACACCATATATTTT
TRBJ2-7	.	TRBD2	TRBV11-2	CASSLERGVRYEQYF	TGTGCCAGCAGCTTAGAGCGGGGGGTCCGGTACGAGCAGTACTTC
TRBJ2-3	.	.	TRBV30	CACQHGGDTQYF	TGTGCCTGTCAGCACGGGGGAGATACGCAGTATTTT
TRBJ2-7	.	.	TRBV11-3	CASSLNYDRAYEQYF	TGTGCCAGCAGCTTAAACTATGACAGAGCCTACGAGCAGTACTTC
TRBJ2-1	.	TRBD2	TRBV7-4	CASSLALGLAVNNEQFF	TGTGCCAGCAGCTTAGCGCTGGGGCTAGCGGTCAACAATGAGCAGTTCTTC
TRBJ1-1	.	TRBD1	TRBV14	CASSSGGNTEAFF	TGTGCCAGCAGCTCAGGGGGGAACACTGAAGCTTTCTTT
TRBJ2-5	.	TRBD1	TRBV5-1	CASSYASGTGIQETQYF	TGCGCCAGCAGCTACGCCTCCGGGACAGGTATACAAGAGACCCAGTACTTC
TRBJ2-2	.	.	TRBV10-3	CAIRGGTDTGELFF	TGTGCCATCAGGGGGGGGACAGACACCGGGGAGCTGTTTTTT
TRBJ2-1	.	TRBD2	TRBV30	CAWHRFRGGLYNEQFF	TGTGCCTGGCATCGGTTCCGGGGAGGGCTCTACAATGAGCAGTTCTTC
TRBJ1-1	once	.	TRBV5-1	CASSRDRDTEAFF	TGCGCCAGCAGCCGCGATAGGGACACTGAAGCTTTCTTT
TRBJ2-3	once	.	TRBV28	CASSPAGSRRDTQYF	TGTGCCAGCAGTCCCGCCGGGAGTCGTCGAGATACGCAGTATTTT
TRBJ2-1	.	TRBD2	TRBV7-9	CASSYPTSGRGNNEQFF	TGTGCCAGCAGCTACCCGACTAGCGGGAGAGGAAACAATGAGCAGTTCTTC
TRBJ2-5	.	TRBD2	TRBV19	CASSIQLAEAQYF	TGTGCCAGTAGTATCCAACTAGCGGAGGCCCAGTACTTC
TRBJ2-3	.	TRBD2	TRBV5-5	CASRTGTSGNTQYF	TGTGCCAGCAGAACCGGGACTAGCGGAAATACGCAGTATTTT
TRBJ1-4	.	.	TRBV2	CASSDEAATNEKLFF	TGTGCCAGCAGTGATGAGGCGGCAACTAATGAAAAACTGTTTTTT
TRBJ1-5	.	.	TRBV19	CASSISWDSNQPQHF	TGTGCCAGTAGTATATCATGGGACAGCAATCAGCCCCAGCATTTT
TRBJ1-2	.	.	TRBV19	CASSEGTTNYGYTF	TGTGCCAGTAGTGAAGGGACAACGAACTATGGCTACACCTTC
TRBJ2-1	.	.	TRBV14	CASSRSGAAKYNEQFF	TGTGCCAGCAGCCGAAGTGGAGCGGCCAAATACAATGAGCAGTTCTTC
TRBJ2-5	.	TRBD2	TRBV5-4	CASSLKREGRETQYF	TGTGCCAGCAGCTTGAAGCGGGAGGGCCGGGAGACCCAGTACTTC
TRBJ2-7	.	TRBD2	TRBV5-4	CASSFFLSGIDEQYF	TGTGCCAGCAGCTTTTTTCTTAGCGGGATCGACGAGCAGTACTTC
TRBJ2-7	.	.	TRBV5-5	CASSLAYASLEQYF	TGTGCCAGCAGCTTGGCCTACGCTAGCCTCGAGCAGTACTTC
TRBJ2-5	.	TRBD2	TRBV7-2	CASSLDFASGIQETQYF	TGTGCCAGCAGCTTAGATTTCGCTAGCGGGATCCAAGAGACCCAGTACTTC
TRBJ1-1	.	.	TRBV29-1	CSVKAVNTEAFF	TGCAGCGTTAAGGCGGTGAACACTGAAGCTTTCTTT
TRBJ2-7	.	TRBD2	TRBV2	CASRTSGSRYEQYF	TGTGCCAGCAGGACTAGCGGGAGTCGTTACGAGCAGTACTTC
TRBJ2-7	.	.	TRBV5-6	CASSLVDSFSYEQYF	TGTGCCAGCAGCTTGGTGGACAGCTTCTCCTACGAGCAGTACTTC
TRBJ1-2	.	TRBD1	TRBV7-2	CASSFGQGDGYTF	TGTGCCAGCAGCTTCGGGCAGGGGGATGGCTACACCTTC
TRBJ2-3	.	.	TRBV5-1	CASSLLNGRRGTDTQYF	TGCGCCAGCAGCCTACTAAACGGGAGACGCGGCACAGATACGCAGTATTTT
TRBJ1-1	.	TRBD1	TRBV4-2	CASSQDMDRLMNTEAFF	TGTGCCAGCAGCCAAGATATGGACAGGCTGATGAACACTGAAGCTTTCTTT
TRBJ2-1	.	.	TRBV7-8	CASTPGLLIFSNEQFF	TGTGCCAGCACCCCGGGACTTCTTATATTTTCCAATGAGCAGTTCTTC
TRBJ1-1	.	.	TRBV6-1	CASSLQTGMGTEAFF	TGTGCCAGCAGTCTCCAGACAGGAATGGGGACTGAAGCTTTCTTT
TRBJ2-7	.	.	TRBV14	CASSQGSKQYF	TGTGCCAGCAGCCAGGGGTCTAAGCAGTACTTC
TRBJ2-5	.	.	TRBV7-2	CASSPYLVGMGKETQYF	TGTGCCAGCAGCCCTTATCTCGTAGGGATGGGGAAAGAGACCCAGTACTTC
TRBJ2-7	.	TRBD2	TRBV29-1	CSVQFTTSAKNEQYF	TGCAGCGTTCAATTTACCACTAGCGCCAAGAACGAGCAGTACTTC
TRBJ1-3	.	TRBD1	TRBV9	CASSLTDRGRPGNTIYF	TGTGCCAGCAGCCTGACCGACAGGGGCCGCCCTGGAAACACCATATATTTT
TRBJ2-1	.	TRBD2	TRBV6-1	CASSLSGSSYNEQFF	TGTGCCAGCAGTCTCAGCGGGAGCTCCTACAATGAGCAGTTCTTC
TRBJ2-7	.	TRBD2	TRBV10-3	CAISSSSGRAGEQYF	TGTGCCATCAGTTCATCTAGCGGGAGGGCGGGCGAGCAGTACTTC
TRBJ2-1	.	TRBD2	TRBV7-9	CASSSTPIATSGDNEQFF	TGTGCCAGCAGCTCAACCCCTATTGCCACTAGCGGCGACAATGAGCAGTTCTTC
TRBJ2-1	.	.	TRBV5-5	CASSLQGNHEQFF	TGTGCCAGCAGCCTGCAGGGAAACCATGAGCAGTTCTTC
TRBJ2-7	.	.	TRBV5-1	CASSLNGETYEQYF	TGCGCCAGCAGCCTTAACGGGGAGACTTACGAGCAGTACTTC